Presented here are 26 T cell receptor beta chains from one specimen sequenced in a study of blood T cell repertoires in COVID-19 (dated by TCRdb to 2019 to 2021). The library was generated by the immunoSEQ multiplex PCR assay. Not all clones reach the TCRdb copy of this immuneACCESS table, which keeps in-frame sequences only. Checked studies attribute under half of the gap to unresolved V genes and leave the rest unexplained. The sample data list about 380,000 clones, and about four fifths of these were observed just once. Approximately 1% of the sample is in the top ten clones. Material for sequencing was peripheral blood. The receptors were gathered from a human donor with acute or convalescent COVID-19. The donor label of this sample is uncertain.

This clone was recorded only once. This chain connects TRBV7-8 to TRBJ1-2, with TRBD1 matching 7 bases. The CDR3 runs to 16 residues. CDR1 and CDR2 from the germline V gene are SGHVS and FQNEAQ. V gave up 5 bases and J gave up 7 bases; unmatched junction bases: 16. The CDR3 DNA reads as TGTGCCAGCAGCCCCATCCAACAAAGGGGGCTTGGTGGCTACACCTTC. It codes for CASSPIQQRGLGGYTF.

The chain employs TRBV3-1 (or the pseudogene TRBV3-2) and TRBJ1-2; 10 positions agree with TRBD1. CDR3 length: 14 residues. Germline V gene lookup returns CDR1 LGHDT and CDR2 YNNKEL (reference sequence). The J segment lost 6 bases and the V segment lost 4 bases, leaving 5 bases of the junction unmatched. The CDR3 nucleotides read TGTGCCAGCAGCCCGCGGGGGACAGGGGATGGCTACACCTTC. Amino acid sequence: CASSPRGTGDGYTF.

This sequence joins TRBV28 and TRBJ1-2; 8 positions match TRBD1. J lost 0 bases, V lost 9 bases, and 9 bases had no gene match. The germline V gene encodes CDR1 MDHEN and CDR2 SYDVKM. This CDR3 region has 15 residues. The CDR3 loop is CASLGQALTNYGYTF. CDR3 sequence (DNA): TGTGCCAGTTTGGGACAGGCGTTAACTAACTATGGCTACACCTTC.

The chain is built from TRBV5-1 and TRBJ1-1, with a tentative D call TRBD1 (5 bases). The germline V gene has CDR1 SGHRS and CDR2 YFSETQ. CDR3 length: 15 amino acids. Trimming cost V 4 bases and J 1 base, with 14 bases left between them. The chain's CDR3 is CASSPSGGPNTEAFF. As DNA, the CDR3 is TGCGCCAGCAGCCCCTCGGGGGGTCCGAACACTGAAGCTTTCTTT.

This chain's CDR3 is CAWSVEAVYNEQFF. The DNA for the CDR3 is TGTGCCTGGAGTGTTGAGGCAGTCTACAATGAGCAGTTCTTC. V is TRBV30 and J is TRBJ2-1; D remains ambiguous. CDR1 and CDR2 from the germline V gene are GTSNPN and SVGIG (reference sequence). V was trimmed by 0 bases and J by 3 bases, leaving 9 bases between them. This CDR3 is 14 amino acids long.

The gene calls are TRBV24-1 and TRBJ2-1, with 9 bases identical to TRBD1. CDR1 KGHDR and CDR2 SFDVKD come from the germline V gene. The CDR3 covers 15 residues. V was clipped by 5 bases and J by 8 bases; unmatched bases: 9. This CDR3 is CATSVRTGDGDEQFF. In nucleotides, the CDR3 is TGTGCCACCAGTGTAAGGACAGGGGATGGCGATGAGCAGTTCTTC.

This chain uses TRBV28 with TRBJ1-1; 10 nucleotides match TRBD1. The V gene's germline CDR1 is MDHEN and CDR2 SYDVKM. The CDR3 extends over 12 amino acids. V gave up 2 bases and J gave up 11 bases; unmatched junction bases: 2. CDR3 sequence: CASSLRGQGAFF. The DNA for the CDR3 is TGTGCCAGCAGTTTAAGGGGACAGGGGGCTTTCTTT.

The CDR3 is CASSLGGDRGPKQYF. The CDR3 DNA is TGCGCCAGCAGCTTGGGAGGGGACAGGGGGCCGAAGCAGTACTTC. The chain recombines TRBV5-1 with TRBJ2-7; TRBD1 agrees at 12 bases. Looked up from germline, CDR1 is SGHRS and CDR2 is YFSETQ. The CDR3 loop spans 15 amino acids. Unmatched junction bases numbered 6, after V lost 0 bases and J lost 8 bases.

V and J are TRBV28 and TRBJ1-1; D gene uncertain. This CDR3 region has 11 residues. V lost 10 bases and J lost 7, with 13 bases in between. CDR1 MDHEN and CDR2 SYDVKM come from the germline V gene. The CDR3 loop is CATTLRLEAFF. The CDR3 DNA is TGTGCCACTACTTTGCGTCTTGAAGCTTTCTTT.

The chain has TRBV5-1 and TRBJ1-4, with 11 bases identical to TRBD1. The CDR3 totals 15 residues. The germline CDR1 and CDR2 sequences are SGHRS and YFSETQ. V was clipped by 2 bases and J by 8 bases; unmatched bases: 5. The CDR3 sequence is CASSFTGTGGEKLFF. Written as DNA, the CDR3 is TGCGCCAGCAGCTTCACCGGGACAGGGGGAGAAAAACTGTTTTTT.

The chain employs TRBV6-5 and TRBJ2-4; possibly TRBD2 for D (5 bases). Germline lookup yields CDR1 MNHEY and CDR2 SVGAGI. Trimming stripped 6 bases from V and 1 base from J, with 7 bases between. The CDR3 has 13 residues. The CDR3 DNA sequence: TGTGCCAGCAGAGGCGGGGCCAAAAACATTCAGTACTTC. Protein: CASRGGAKNIQYF.

The chain carries TRBV28 and TRBJ1-1; TRBD1 aligns across 9 bases. The V gene end was trimmed by 2 bases and the J gene end by 11 bases; junction bases not matched to a gene: 9. Germline CDR1 MDHEN, CDR2 SYDVKM. CDR3 length equals 14 residues. CDR3: CASSLGWGGTGAFF. The CDR3 region has the DNA TGTGCCAGCAGTTTAGGGTGGGGCGGGACAGGGGCTTTCTTT.

This chain connects TRBV21-1 to TRBJ2-2; TRBD2 is the table's D call, not checked against the DNA. TRBV21-1 is a recognized pseudogene. The CDR3 sequence is 16 residues long. Written as DNA, the CDR3 is TGTGCCAGCAGCGGTTTCGGGAGCCACTACACCGGGGAGCTGTTTTTT. Its translation: CASSGFGSHYTGELFF.

This clone was found a few times. This chain connects TRBV7-2 to TRBJ1-1; no clear D gene. CDR3 size: 13 residues. Germline V gene lookup returns CDR1 SGHTA and CDR2 FQGNSA. V lost 3 bases and J 3 bases, leaving 8 bases between the germline ends. As DNA, the CDR3 is TGTGCCAGCAGCTTCGGGAGTTACACTGAAGCTTTCTTT. It is translated as CASSFGSYTEAFF.

The chain employs TRBV30 and TRBJ1-4; TRBD1 aligns across 7 bases. Germline V CDR1 and CDR2: GTSNPN, SVGIG (reference sequence). The CDR3 is 14 amino acids. With 7 bases clipped from V and 5 bases from J, the junction kept 10 bases outside the gene matches. The CDR3 DNA is TGTGCCTCAAGACAGGGAACAGGAAATGAAAAACTGTTTTTT. Encoded protein: CASRQGTGNEKLFF. The full variable domain, in which reference TRBV30 and TRBJ1-4 provide the parts outside the CDR3, is SQTIHQWPATLVQPVGSPLSLECTVEGTSNPNLYWYRQAAGRGLQLLFYSVGIGQISSEVPQNLSASRPQDRQFILSSKKLLLSDSGFYLCASRQGTGNEKLFFGSGTQLSVL.

V is TRBV5-1 and J is TRBJ1-2, with a possible D match to TRBD1 (5 bases). This CDR3 is 16 amino acids long. V was trimmed by 7 bases and J by 8 bases, leaving 27 bases between them. The germline V gene has CDR1 SGHRS and CDR2 YFSETQ. CDR3 in amino acids: CASGLGTLPRIVGYTF. The CDR3 nucleotides read TGCGCCAGCGGCCTTGGGACTCTACCAAGGATCGTCGGCTACACCTTC.

The sample holds one count of this clone. The genes are TRBV9 and TRBJ1-2; D possibly corresponds to TRBD1 (5 bases). Deletions cut 3 bases from V and 5 bases from J, with 11 bases between. This CDR3 comprises 13 residues. Germline CDR1 is SGDLS and CDR2 is YYNGEE. The CDR3 nucleotides are TGTGCCAGCAGCGCACAGACAGATTATGGCTACACCTTC. This gives the protein CASSAQTDYGYTF.

The chain has TRBV18 and TRBJ2-2; D perhaps matches TRBD2 (6 bases). Trimming cost V 2 bases and J 9 bases, with 10 bases left between them. CDR1 KGHSH and CDR2 LQKENI come from the germline V gene. The CDR3 runs 13 residues. Written as DNA, the CDR3 is TGTGCCAGCTCACCAAGCGGGTTCCGGGAGCTGTTTTTT. Translated: CASSPSGFRELFF.

In this sample, this clone turned up a few times. The chain is built from TRBV30 and TRBJ1-1, with 9 positions matching TRBD1. From germline, CDR1 is GTSNPN and CDR2 SVGIG (reference sequence). This CDR3 has 14 amino acids. Trimming removed 4 bases from V and 7 bases from J; junction bases left unmatched: 10. Here the CDR3 reads CAWILTGGRDEAFF. For the CDR3, the DNA is TGTGCCTGGATCCTAACAGGGGGCAGGGATGAAGCTTTCTTT.

This chain joins TRBV6-5 and TRBJ2-1; TRBD1 aligns across 11 bases. The ends lost 4 bases at V and 6 bases at J; junction bases unmatched: 2. CDR3 length: 14 amino acids. From germline, CDR1 is MNHEY and CDR2 SVGAGI. In nucleotides, the CDR3 is TGTGCCAGCAGTTCCGGGACAGGGGGCAATGAGCAGTTCTTC. It codes for CASSSGTGGNEQFF.

This rearrangement joins TRBV5-1 to TRBJ1-1, with 9 bases lining up with TRBD1. Germline-derived CDR1 and CDR2 are SGHRS and YFSETQ. The junction had 12 bases not matched to a gene; V was cut back by 5 bases and J by 4 bases. The CDR3 spans 16 residues. The CDR3 region has the DNA TGCGCCAGCAGAGTCTTACAGGGGGCGTTGGGCACTGAAGCTTTCTTT. Amino acid sequence: CASRVLQGALGTEAFF.

The chain uses TRBV28 and TRBJ2-7, with D unresolved. Germline V gene lookup returns CDR1 MDHEN and CDR2 SYDVKM. The CDR3 is 13 residues long. V shed 7 bases and J shed 3 bases, with 13 bases lying between them. CDR3: CASIQSGLYEQYF. CDR3 in DNA: TGTGCCAGCATCCAAAGTGGGCTCTACGAGCAGTACTTC.

V gene TRBV28 combines with J gene TRBJ1-2; 8 bases are shared with TRBD1. J gave up 6 bases and V 2 bases, and 11 bases lay outside the gene matches. The length of the CDR3 is 16 residues. Germline CDR1 reads MDHEN; CDR2 reads SYDVKM. The CDR3 here is CASSLRKGQDFDGYTF. CDR3 DNA sequence: TGTGCCAGCAGTTTAAGGAAGGGACAGGATTTTGATGGCTACACCTTC.

The V and J genes are TRBV28 and TRBJ2-7; D is unresolved. V lost 2 bases, J lost 4 bases, and 6 bases lay in between. The CDR3 runs to 12 residues. CDR1 and CDR2 from the germline V gene are MDHEN and SYDVKM. CDR3 bases: TGTGCCAGCAGTTTAACTATTTACGAGCAGTACTTC. It translates to CASSLTIYEQYF.

This chain connects TRBV19 to TRBJ1-3, with 7 bases that match TRBD1. The junction had 13 bases not matched to a gene; V was cut back by 2 bases and J by 0 bases. The germline CDR1 and CDR2 sequences are LNHDA and SQIVND (reference sequence). This CDR3 is built from 19 residues. The CDR3 DNA reads TGTGCCAGTAGTATACTCCGGGACAGTCAAACGCGCTCTGGAAACACCATATATTTT. This sequence encodes CASSILRDSQTRSGNTIYF.

This clone came up a few times. The V call is TRBV28, the J call TRBJ2-7; the match to TRBD2 covers 9 bases. CDR3 length: 17 amino acids. The germline V gene encodes CDR1 MDHEN and CDR2 SYDVKM. With V trimmed by 6 bases and J by 0 bases, 12 bases remained unmatched. Here the CDR3 DNA reads TGTGCCAGCAGCCTCGCCCTGGGACTAGCAAACTCCTACGAGCAGTACTTC. Translating it yields CASSLALGLANSYEQYF.